Below are 2 T cell receptor beta chains sequenced from a single sample in a study of cytomegalovirus exposure and HLA in healthy donors. In the PCR, 60 Vbeta and 13 Jbeta primers were used. Only in-frame clones appear in the TCRdb table, and some are missing; sequencing was by immunoSEQ multiplex PCR. The data contain some 160,000 clones, roughly four fifths of them seen just once; the ten biggest clones take up about 0.5%. The specimen was PBMCs. The origin of the receptors is a woman in her forties or fifties in good health and CMV-seronegative.

This clone was seen only a few times. CDR3: CASSLVGGITGATHTQYF. The CDR3 DNA reads TGTGCCAGCAGCTTAGTAGGGGGAATTACAGGGGCGACCCATACGCAGTATTTT. The V gene is TRBV7-6, the J gene TRBJ2-3, with TRBD1 matching 7 bases. This CDR3 is 18 amino acids long. The J segment lost 7 bases and the V segment lost 1 base, leaving 17 bases of the junction unmatched. Per the germline V gene, CDR1 is SGHVS and CDR2 is FNYEAQ.

This chain uses TRBV6-1 with TRBJ2-2, with 11 bases matching TRBD1. CDR3 length: 15 amino acids. CDR1 is MNHNS, CDR2 SASEGT, per germline. V trimming: 6 bases; J trimming: 4 bases; junction bases outside the gene matches: 4. CDR3 nucleotides: TGTGCCAGCAGACGGACAGGGGGCAGCACCGGGGAGCTGTTTTTT. Protein: CASRRTGGSTGELFF.